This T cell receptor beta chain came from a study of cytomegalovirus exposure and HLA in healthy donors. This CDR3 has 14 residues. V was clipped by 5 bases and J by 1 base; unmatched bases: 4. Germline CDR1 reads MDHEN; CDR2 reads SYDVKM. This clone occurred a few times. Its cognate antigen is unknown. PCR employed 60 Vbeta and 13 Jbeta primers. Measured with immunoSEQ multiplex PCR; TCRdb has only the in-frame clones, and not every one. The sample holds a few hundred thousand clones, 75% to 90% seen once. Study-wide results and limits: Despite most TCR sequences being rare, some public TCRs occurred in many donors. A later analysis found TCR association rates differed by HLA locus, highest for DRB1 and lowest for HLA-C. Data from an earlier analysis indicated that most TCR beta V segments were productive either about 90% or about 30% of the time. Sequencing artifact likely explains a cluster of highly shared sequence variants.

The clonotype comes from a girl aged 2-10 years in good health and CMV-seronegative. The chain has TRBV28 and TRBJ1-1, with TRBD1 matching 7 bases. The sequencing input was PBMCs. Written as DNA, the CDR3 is TGTGCCAGCAGTAGGGACAGTACGAACACTGAAGCTTTCTTT. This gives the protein CASSRDSTNTEAFF.